These T cell receptor beta chains were read from a single sample in a study of OX40 agonist ivuxolimab in advanced cancers. TCRdb's copy holds only in-frame clones and misses some; the assay was immunoSEQ multiplex PCR. Of some 100,000 clones in the sample, around 84% are singletons; the top ten hold 0.95% to 1.2%. The source was CD4+ or CD8+ T cells sorted from blood, collected in a trial of the OX40 agonist ivuxolimab. The receptor source for this set is an adult with an advanced solid tumor such as melanoma, head and neck, liver or kidney cancer. The CDR3 runs from the conserved cysteine through the conserved F or W. Each record gives: clone size, J gene, V gene, D gene, CDR3 DNA, CDR3 protein. D genes are given only for firm matches. A clone size is listed for some rows: how often the clone was seen (once, few, many), or a class if it is expanded.

size: .; J: TRBJ1-1; V: TRBV19; D: .; DNA: TGTGCCAGTAGTCCCCCCGTGGGGACTGAAGCTTTCTTT; CDR3: CASSPPVGTEAFF
size: .; J: TRBJ1-1; V: TRBV7-6; D: .; DNA: TGTGCCAGCACTTCAGGGGCCGCGAACACTGAAGCTTTCTTT; CDR3: CASTSGAANTEAFF
size: .; J: TRBJ1-4; V: TRBV28; D: .; DNA: TGTGCCAGCAGTTTCATGGGATTCCAGGGGGAAAAACTGTTTTTT; CDR3: CASSFMGFQGEKLFF
size: once; J: TRBJ2-2; V: TRBV9; D: TRBD2; DNA: TGTGCCAGCAGTCGACTAGCGGGGGGGCTGTTTTTT; CDR3: CASSRLAGGLFF
size: few; J: TRBJ1-1; V: TRBV10-3; D: .; DNA: TGTGCCATCAGTGATTCCCCGGGGGGGACTGAAGCTTTCTTT; CDR3: CAISDSPGGTEAFF
size: .; J: TRBJ1-4; V: TRBV30; D: .; DNA: TGTGCCTGGGGCCACGCAACTAATGAAAAACTGTTTTTT; CDR3: CAWGHATNEKLFF
size: few; J: TRBJ1-2; V: TRBV28; D: .; DNA: TGTGCCAGCAGTCCCGACACGGGGGGCTATGGCTACACCTTC; CDR3: CASSPDTGGYGYTF
size: .; J: TRBJ2-2; V: TRBV7-9; D: TRBD1; DNA: TGTGCCAGCAGCCCGACAGGGGCGAACACCGGGGAGCTGTTTTTT; CDR3: CASSPTGANTGELFF
size: once; J: TRBJ2-2; V: TRBV28; D: TRBD1; DNA: TGTGCCAGCAGTTGGTACAGGGGCGGCACCGGGGAGCTGTTTTTT; CDR3: CASSWYRGGTGELFF
size: .; J: TRBJ1-1; V: TRBV12-2; D: .; DNA: TGTGCAAGTCGCCCGCCGAACACTGAAGCTTTCTTT; CDR3: CASRPPNTEAFF
size: .; J: TRBJ1-2; V: TRBV7-2; D: TRBD1; DNA: TGTGCCAGCAGCTTTCCTCTGGGACAGGGGGACTATGGCTACACCTTC; CDR3: CASSFPLGQGDYGYTF
size: .; J: TRBJ2-4; V: TRBV20-1; D: .; DNA: TGCAGTGTCCGGGGTGAAAACATTCAGTACTTC; CDR3: CSVRGENIQYF
size: .; J: TRBJ2-2; V: TRBV4-1; D: .; DNA: TGCGCCAGCAGCCCCAACAAGTTCGGGGGCACCGGGGAGCTGTTTTTT; CDR3: CASSPNKFGGTGELFF
size: .; J: TRBJ2-3; V: TRBV14; D: .; DNA: TGTGCCAGCAGCTTGTTAACAGGGTCAGATACGCAGTATTTT; CDR3: CASSLLTGSDTQYF
size: .; J: TRBJ2-2; V: TRBV7-9; D: TRBD2; DNA: TGTGCCAGCAGCTTGGGACTAGCGGGGACCGGGGAGCTGTTTTTT; CDR3: CASSLGLAGTGELFF
size: .; J: TRBJ2-7; V: TRBV7-9; D: TRBD2; DNA: TGTGCCAGCAGCCTACTAAAGACTATAGCGGGGGTGGACGAGCAGTACTTC; CDR3: CASSLLKTIAGVDEQYF
size: .; J: TRBJ2-1; V: TRBV28; D: .; DNA: TGTGCCAGCATCAACCAAAGGACTCGGGTCTACAATGAGCAGTTCTTC; CDR3: CASINQRTRVYNEQFF
size: .; J: TRBJ1-2; V: TRBV7-8; D: TRBD1; DNA: TGTGCCAGCAGCCAAGGGACAGGGGGCACTTATGGCTACACCTTC; CDR3: CASSQGTGGTYGYTF
size: once; J: TRBJ1-4; V: TRBV7-8; D: TRBD1; DNA: TGTGCCAGCAGCCCCCGGGGGGCCAGGGGGCATGAAAAACTGTTTTTT; CDR3: CASSPRGARGHEKLFF
size: .; J: TRBJ1-5; V: TRBV2; D: TRBD1; DNA: TGTGCCAGCAGGGACAGGGGAAAGGATACGAGCAATCAGCCCCAGCATTTT; CDR3: CASRDRGKDTSNQPQHF
size: .; J: TRBJ1-2; V: TRBV19; D: .; DNA: TGTGCCAGTTCGACAGTCGAGGGCTATGGCTACACCTTC; CDR3: CASSTVEGYGYTF
size: .; J: TRBJ1-1; V: TRBV5-4; D: .; DNA: TGTGCCAGCAGCTTGCAGGAGCTGGGGAACACTGAAGCTTTCTTT; CDR3: CASSLQELGNTEAFF
size: many; J: TRBJ1-6; V: TRBV7-9; D: TRBD1; DNA: TGTGCCAGCAGCCCCCCGGGACAGTCTAATTCACCCCTCCACTTT; CDR3: CASSPPGQSNSPLHF
size: .; J: TRBJ1-6; V: TRBV6-1; D: .; DNA: TGTGCCAGCAGCCCCAGGAGTGATTCACCCCTCCACTTT; CDR3: CASSPRSDSPLHF